The sequence of this T cell receptor (beta chain) was determined in a study of cytomegalovirus exposure and HLA in healthy donors. A remark on this clone: Its target is unknown.

The study, taken as a whole, reports: TCR beta sequences numbering around 15,000 were associated with HLA alleles at 0.05 false discovery rate in a later analysis. In a later analysis, the majority of CMV-associated beta chains seemingly showed HLA restriction. Rarity characterized most TCR sequences, yet some public TCRs appeared in many donors.

The PCR made use of 60 Vbeta and 13 Jbeta primers. Libraries were prepared by immunoSEQ multiplex PCR; TCRdb keeps only in-frame clonotypes and omits some of them. The repertoire table contains under 200,000 clones. CDR3 length: 13 residues. V dropped 4 bases and J dropped 3; count of bases not matched to a gene: 3. Germline CDR1 reads GTSNPN; CDR2 reads SVGIG (reference sequence). The chain combines TRBV30 with TRBJ2-7; TRBD2 matches at 10 bases. Material: PBMCs. This TCR was recovered from a man in his thirties or forties in good health and CMV-seronegative. The CDR3 reads CAWIRTSGYEQYF. CDR3 bases: TGTGCCTGGATCCGGACTAGCGGCTACGAGCAGTACTTC.